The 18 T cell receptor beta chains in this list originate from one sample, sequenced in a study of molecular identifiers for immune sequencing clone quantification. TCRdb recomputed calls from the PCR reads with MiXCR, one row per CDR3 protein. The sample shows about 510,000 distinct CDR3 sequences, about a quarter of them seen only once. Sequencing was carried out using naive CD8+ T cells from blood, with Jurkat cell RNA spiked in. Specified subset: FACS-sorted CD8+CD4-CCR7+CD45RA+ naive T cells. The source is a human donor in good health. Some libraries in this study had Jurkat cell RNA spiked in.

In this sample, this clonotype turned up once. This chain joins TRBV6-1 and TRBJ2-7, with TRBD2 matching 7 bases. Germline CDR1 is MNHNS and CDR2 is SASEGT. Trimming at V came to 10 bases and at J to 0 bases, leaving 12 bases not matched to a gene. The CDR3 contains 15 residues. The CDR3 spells CATTKRGVLSYEQYF. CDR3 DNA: TGTGCCACCACAAAACGGGGGGTGCTCTCCTACGAGCAGTACTTC.

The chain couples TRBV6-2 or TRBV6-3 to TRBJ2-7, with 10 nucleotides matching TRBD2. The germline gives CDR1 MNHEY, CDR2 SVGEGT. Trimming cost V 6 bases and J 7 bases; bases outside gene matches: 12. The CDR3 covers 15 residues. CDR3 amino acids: CASSALAGELGEQYF. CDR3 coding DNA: TGTGCCAGCAGCGCTCTAGCGGGGGAGCTGGGAGAGCAGTACTTC.

The CDR3 bases are TGTGCCAGCAGTGCCAATCCGGGACAGGGGGTCGAGGAAACTGAAGCTTTCTTT. Translated, it gives CASSANPGQGVEETEAFF. The chain has TRBV2 and TRBJ1-1; 11 bases match TRBD1. The CDR3 has 18 residues. The germline V gene encodes CDR1 SNHLY and CDR2 FYNNEI. J lost 5 bases, V lost 4 bases, and 15 bases had no gene match.

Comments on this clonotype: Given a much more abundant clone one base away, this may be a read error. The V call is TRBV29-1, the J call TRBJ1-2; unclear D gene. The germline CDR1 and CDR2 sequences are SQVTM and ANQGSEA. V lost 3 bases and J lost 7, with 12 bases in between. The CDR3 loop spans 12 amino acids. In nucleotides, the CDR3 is TGCAGCGTTGACGGTCAGGCGCCTGGCTACACCTTC. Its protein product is CSVDGQAPGYTF.

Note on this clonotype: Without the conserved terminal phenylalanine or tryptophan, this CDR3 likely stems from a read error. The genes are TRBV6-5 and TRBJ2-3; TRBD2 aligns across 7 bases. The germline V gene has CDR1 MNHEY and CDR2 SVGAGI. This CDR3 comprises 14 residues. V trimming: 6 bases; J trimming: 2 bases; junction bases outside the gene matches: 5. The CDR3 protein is CASSPSGVTDTQYS. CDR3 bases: TGTGCCAGCAGCCCCAGCGGGGTCACAGATACGCAGTATTCT.

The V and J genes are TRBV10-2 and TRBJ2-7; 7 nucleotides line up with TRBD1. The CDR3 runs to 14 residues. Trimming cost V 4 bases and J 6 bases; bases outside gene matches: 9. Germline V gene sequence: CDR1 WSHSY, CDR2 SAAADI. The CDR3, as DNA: TGCGCCAGCAGTGCAGGACAGGTACTCCCCGAGCAGTACTTC. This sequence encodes CASSAGQVLPEQYF.

As DNA, the CDR3 is TGCAGTGCTAGAGTTTCAGGGTCCGCCTCCTACGAGCAGTACTTC. This codes for CSARVSGSASYEQYF. The genes are TRBV20-1 and TRBJ2-7; possible D gene TRBD1, 5 bases. This CDR3 comprises 15 residues. V was cut by 1 base and J by 0 bases, with 13 bases left in between. From germline, CDR1 is DFQATT and CDR2 SNEGSKA (reference sequence).

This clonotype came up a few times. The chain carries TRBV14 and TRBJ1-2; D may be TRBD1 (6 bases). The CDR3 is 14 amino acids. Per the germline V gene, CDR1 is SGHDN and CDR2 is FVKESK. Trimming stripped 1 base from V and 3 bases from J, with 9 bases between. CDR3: CASSQGTAYYGYTF. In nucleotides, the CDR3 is TGTGCCAGCAGCCAAGGGACAGCTTACTATGGCTACACCTTC.

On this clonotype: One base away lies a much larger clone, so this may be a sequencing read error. The CDR3 DNA sequence: TGTGCCACCGCGACAGGGTTGACTAGAAACACCATATATTTT. Protein sequence: CATATGLTRNTIYF. V is TRBV19 and J is TRBJ1-3; TRBD1 aligns across 7 bases. Trimming removed 10 bases from V and 5 bases from J; junction bases left unmatched: 11. Germline CDR1 is LNHDA and CDR2 is SQIVND (reference sequence). This CDR3 is 14 amino acids long.

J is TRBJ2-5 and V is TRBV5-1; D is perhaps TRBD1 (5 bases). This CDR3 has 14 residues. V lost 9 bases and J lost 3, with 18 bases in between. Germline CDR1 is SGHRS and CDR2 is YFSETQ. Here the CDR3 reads CATRWGVLEETQYF. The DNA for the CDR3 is TGCGCCACCAGGTGGGGCGTGTTGGAAGAGACCCAGTACTTC.

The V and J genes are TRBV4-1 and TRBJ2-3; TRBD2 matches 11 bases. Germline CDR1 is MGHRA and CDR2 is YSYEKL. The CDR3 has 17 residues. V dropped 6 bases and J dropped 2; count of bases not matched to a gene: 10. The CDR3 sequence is CASRGSSGGPYTDTQYF. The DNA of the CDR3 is TGCGCCAGCAGGGGGTCTAGCGGGGGGCCCTACACAGATACGCAGTATTTT.

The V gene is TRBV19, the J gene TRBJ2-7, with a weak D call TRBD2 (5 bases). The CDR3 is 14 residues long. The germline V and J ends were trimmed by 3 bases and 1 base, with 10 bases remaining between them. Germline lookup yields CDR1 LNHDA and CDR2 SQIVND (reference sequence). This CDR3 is CASSIATGSYEQYF. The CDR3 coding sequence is TGTGCCAGTAGTATTGCCACGGGATCCTACGAGCAGTACTTC.

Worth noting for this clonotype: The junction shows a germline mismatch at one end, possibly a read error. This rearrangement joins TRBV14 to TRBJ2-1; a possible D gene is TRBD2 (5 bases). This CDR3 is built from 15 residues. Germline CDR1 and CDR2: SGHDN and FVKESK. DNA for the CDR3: TGTGCCAGCAGCCAACGGGGTTCCCCCTACAATGTGCAGTTCTTC. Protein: CASSQRGSPYNVQFF.

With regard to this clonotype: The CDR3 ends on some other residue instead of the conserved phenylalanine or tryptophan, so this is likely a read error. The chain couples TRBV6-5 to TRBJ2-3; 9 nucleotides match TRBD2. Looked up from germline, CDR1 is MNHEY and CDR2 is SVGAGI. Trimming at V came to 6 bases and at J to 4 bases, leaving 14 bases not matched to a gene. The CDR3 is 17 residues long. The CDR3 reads CASSLVRGGGESDTQYV. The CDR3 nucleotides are TGTGCCAGCAGCCTCGTGCGAGGCGGGGGGGAGTCAGATACGCAGTATGTT.

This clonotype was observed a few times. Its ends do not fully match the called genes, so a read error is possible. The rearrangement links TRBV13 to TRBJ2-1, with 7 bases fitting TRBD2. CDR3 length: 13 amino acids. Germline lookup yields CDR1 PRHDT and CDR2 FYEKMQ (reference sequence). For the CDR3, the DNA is TGTGCCCGCAGCTCTGGGGGGGGGAGTGAGCAGTTCTTC. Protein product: CARSSGGGSEQFF.

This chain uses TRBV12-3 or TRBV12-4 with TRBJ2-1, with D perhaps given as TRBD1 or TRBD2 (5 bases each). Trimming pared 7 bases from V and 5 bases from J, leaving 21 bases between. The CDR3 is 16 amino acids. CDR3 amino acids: CASTSKGRDGNNEQFF. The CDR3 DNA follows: TGTGCCAGCACCTCCAAGGGCCGGGACGGGAACAATGAGCAGTTCTTC.

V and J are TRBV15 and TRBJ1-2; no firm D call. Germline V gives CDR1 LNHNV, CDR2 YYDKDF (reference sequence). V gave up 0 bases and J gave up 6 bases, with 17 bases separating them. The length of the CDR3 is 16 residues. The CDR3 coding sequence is TGTGCCACCAGCAGAGATATGGGGAGCATCGGGGATGGCTACACCTTC. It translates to CATSRDMGSIGDGYTF.

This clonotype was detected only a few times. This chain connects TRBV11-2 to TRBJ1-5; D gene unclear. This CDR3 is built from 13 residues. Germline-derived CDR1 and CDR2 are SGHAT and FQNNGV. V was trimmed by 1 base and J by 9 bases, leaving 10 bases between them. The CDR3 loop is CASSLGVLLPQHF. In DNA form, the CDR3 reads TGTGCCAGCAGCTTAGGGGTCTTATTGCCCCAGCATTTT.